This is a list of T cell receptor beta chains from one sample in a study of beta chain features in type 1 diabetes. The method was immunoSEQ multiplex PCR; TCRdb's version includes in-frame clones alone and lacks a portion of them. The sample has some 150,000 clones, approximately 52% seen once. The sample taken for sequencing was Tregs from blood. The receptors come from a man in his late teens or twenties in good health. The CDR3 runs from the conserved cysteine through the conserved F or W. D genes are given only for firm matches. The size entry is marked missing in some rows and otherwise reads once, few, many or a size class.

>.|.|TRBJ2-5|TRBV4-1
CASSQDRNKETQYF
TGCGCCAGCAGCCAAGACAGAAACAAAGAGACCCAGTACTTC
>.|TRBD1|TRBJ2-3|TRBV10-3
CAISDTGGTSYTQYF
TGTGCCATCAGTGACACAGGGGGTACATCATATACGCAGTATTTT
>.|.|TRBJ1-2|TRBV7-3
CASSPRQGGGYTF
TGTGCCAGCAGCCCCCGGCAGGGCGGTGGCTACACCTTC
>.|TRBD1|TRBJ1-2|TRBV10-3
CAISEDLVPGQGANGYTF
TGTGCCATCAGTGAAGATCTTGTCCCGGGACAGGGGGCGAATGGCTACACCTTC
>.|.|TRBJ1-4|TRBV6-5
CASSWMVWSEKLFF
TGTGCCAGCAGTTGGATGGTGTGGAGTGAAAAACTGTTTTTT
>.|.|TRBJ1-2|TRBV19
CASSVIINYGYTF
TGTGCCAGTTCAGTCATAATTAACTATGGCTACACCTTC
>.|.|TRBJ2-3|TRBV7-2
CASSTRRGYTDTQYF
TGTGCCAGCAGCACCCGGCGCGGCTACACAGATACGCAGTATTTT
>.|TRBD1|TRBJ1-2|TRBV5-4
CASSVSYLGTGLGYTF
TGTGCCAGCAGCGTATCATACCTCGGGACAGGGCTTGGCTACACCTTC
>.|TRBD1|TRBJ2-2|TRBV4-1
CASRRQGRTGELFF
TGCGCCAGCAGACGACAGGGTAGGACCGGGGAGCTGTTTTTT
>.|.|TRBJ1-1|TRBV12-5
CASGLGVNTEAFF
TGTGCTAGTGGTTTGGGAGTAAACACTGAAGCTTTCTTT
>.|.|TRBJ2-1|TRBV20-1
CSVLVFNEQFF
TGCAGTGTACTAGTTTTCAATGAGCAGTTCTTC
>few|TRBD1|TRBJ2-1|TRBV18
CASSPRTGENEQFF
TGTGCCAGCTCACCTAGAACAGGGGAAAATGAGCAGTTCTTC
>.|.|TRBJ2-3|TRBV10-3
CATTGDTDTQYF
TGTGCCACCACGGGGGACACAGATACGCAGTATTTT
>.|TRBD2|TRBJ2-3|TRBV4-2
CASSSRTSGGSDTQYF
TGTGCCAGCAGCTCACGGACTAGCGGGGGGTCAGATACGCAGTATTTT
>.|TRBD2|TRBJ2-1|TRBV7-9
CASSIAGGGRFIYNEQFF
TGTGCCAGCAGCATAGCCGGGGGGGGGCGATTCATATACAATGAGCAGTTCTTC
>.|TRBD1|TRBJ2-7|TRBV28
CATGRDRGLYEQYF
TGTGCCACCGGAAGGGACAGGGGGTTGTACGAGCAGTACTTC
>few|TRBD2|TRBJ2-1|TRBV7-2
CASSSHRGLAGSYNEQFF
TGTGCCAGCAGCTCCCATCGGGGCCTAGCGGGCTCCTACAATGAGCAGTTCTTC
>few|TRBD1|TRBJ1-2|TRBV27
CASSGDRVGYGYTF
TGTGCCAGCAGTGGGGACAGGGTAGGCTATGGCTACACCTTC
>few|.|TRBJ1-5|TRBV30
CAWSVLGREDQPQHF
TGTGCCTGGAGTGTACTCGGCAGGGAGGACCAGCCCCAGCATTTT
>.|.|TRBJ2-1|TRBV7-9
CASSYTIVLSLNEQFF
TGTGCCAGCAGCTATACTATTGTTCTGAGCTTGAATGAGCAGTTCTTC
>.|.|TRBJ2-7|TRBV14
CASSQALATEQYF
TGTGCCAGCAGCCAAGCGCTAGCCACCGAGCAGTACTTC
>few|TRBD2|TRBJ2-5|TRBV5-4
CVPGLLRETQYF
TGTGTCCCGGGACTACTTAGAGAGACCCAGTACTTC
>.|TRBD2|TRBJ2-3|TRBV28
CASRLLAGTQYF
TGTGCCAGCAGATTACTAGCGGGTACGCAGTATTTT
>.|.|TRBJ1-2|TRBV30
CARGHFYGYTF
TGTGCCCGAGGACATTTCTATGGCTACACCTTC
>.|TRBD2|TRBJ2-7|TRBV7-3
CASSLNPSGPYEQYF
TGTGCCAGCAGCTTAAACCCTAGCGGTCCCTACGAGCAGTACTTC
>.|TRBD1|TRBJ2-1|TRBV4-2
CASSQDLGTGVNEQFF
TGTGCCAGCAGCCAAGATCTAGGGACAGGGGTCAATGAGCAGTTCTTC
>few|.|TRBJ2-3|TRBV6-5
CASTPWASDTQYF
TGTGCCAGCACCCCCTGGGCCTCAGATACGCAGTATTTT
>few|.|TRBJ2-6|TRBV6-1
CASSHSGANVLTF
TGTGCCAGCAGTCACTCTGGGGCCAACGTCCTGACTTTC
>.|TRBD2|TRBJ2-1|TRBV19
CASSKYRTRAHEQFF
TGTGCCAGTAGTAAGTACCGGACTAGGGCCCATGAGCAGTTCTTC
>once|.|TRBJ2-5|TRBV7-2
CASSQGHRAIIETQYF
TGTGCCAGCAGCCAAGGACACAGGGCTATAATAGAGACCCAGTACTTC
>.|TRBD2|TRBJ2-5|TRBV29-1
CSVDSGGGETQYF
TGCAGCGTTGATTCCGGGGGAGGGGAGACCCAGTACTTC
>.|TRBD1|TRBJ2-7|TRBV28
CASTRDREEQYF
TGTGCCAGCACCCGGGACAGGGAAGAGCAGTACTTC
>.|.|TRBJ1-1|TRBV11-1
CASSRDTEAFF
TGTGCCAGCAGCCGGGACACTGAAGCTTTCTTT
>.|TRBD2|TRBJ2-5|TRBV18
CASSPGAGEQETQYF
TGTGCCAGCTCACCAGGAGCGGGGGAACAAGAGACCCAGTACTTC
>.|.|TRBJ2-5|TRBV7-2
CASSLYRKETQYF
TGTGCCAGCAGCTTATACAGAAAAGAGACCCAGTACTTC
>.|.|TRBJ2-7|TRBV28
CASSLLGCLWGGCEQYF
TGTGCCAGCAGTTTATTAGGATGTTTATGGGGAGGTTGCGAGCAGTACTTC
>few|TRBD1|TRBJ2-7|TRBV6-5
CASSSQGSSYEQYF
TGTGCCAGCAGTTCACAGGGGAGCTCCTACGAGCAGTACTTC
>.|TRBD1|TRBJ1-1|TRBV2
CASTGTGATEAFF
TGTGCCAGCACTGGGACAGGGGCCACTGAAGCTTTCTTT
>few|.|TRBJ2-5|TRBV30
CAWGPNLETQYF
TGTGCCTGGGGCCCCAATCTCGAGACCCAGTACTTC
>few|.|TRBJ2-5|TRBV5-1
CASSWEKETQYF
TGCGCCAGCAGCTGGGAGAAAGAGACCCAGTACTTC